This T cell receptor (beta chain) was documented in a study of tumor and adjacent non-tumor tissue in lung cancer. Concerning this clonotype: The junction shows a germline mismatch at one end, possibly a read error.

The library came from three nested PCR rounds adapted from ARM-PCR protocols. TCRdb itself ran the multiplex PCR reads through MiXCR, one entry per CDR3 protein. The repertoire holds 100,000 to 150,000 distinct CDR3 sequences, with approximately 66% as singletons. The germline CDR1 and CDR2 sequences are MDHEN and SYDVKM. The CDR3 length is 18 residues. RNA was extracted from bulk tissue without any cell sorting. The source is a man between 25 and 39 years old with non-small cell lung cancer. The chain joins TRBV28 to TRBJ2-1; possible D gene TRBD2, 6 bases. Sequenced: lung tumor tissue. CDR3 loop: CASSSPIAEKSSYDEQFF. CDR3 nucleotides: TGTGCTAGCAGTTCCCCCATAGCGGAGAAGAGCTCCTACGATGAGCAGTTTTTC. Filled out from reference TRBV28 and TRBJ2-1, the complete variable domain reads DVKVTQSSRYLVKRTGEKVFLECVQDMDHENMFWYRQDPGLGLRLIYFSYDVKMKEKGDIPEGYSVSREKKERFSLILESASTNQTSMYLCASSSPIAEKSSYDEQFFGPGTRLTVL.